The rows below give T cell receptor beta chains drawn from one sample of a study of OX40 agonist ivuxolimab in advanced cancers. Sequenced by immunoSEQ multiplex PCR; TCRdb stores in-frame clones only, minus some. Among tens of thousands of clones listed, around nine tenths were seen once. Sequencing used CD4+ or CD8+ T cells sorted from blood, obtained in a trial of the OX40 agonist ivuxolimab. The origin of the receptors is an adult with an advanced solid tumor such as melanoma, head and neck, liver or kidney cancer. CDR3s include the opening cysteine and the closing phenylalanine or tryptophan. The order of the fields is J gene, D gene, CDR3 length, V gene, CDR3 DNA, CDR3 protein. D genes are given only for firm matches.

J: TRBJ1-2
D: -
length: 13
V: TRBV6-4
DNA: TGTGCCAGCTCCGAGGCTGGGACCTATGGCTACACCTTC
CDR3: CASSEAGTYGYTF

J: TRBJ2-6
D: -
length: 14
V: TRBV19
DNA: TGTGCCAGTAGTATAACCCTTGGGGCCAACGTCCTGACTTTC
CDR3: CASSITLGANVLTF

J: TRBJ2-2
D: -
length: 15
V: TRBV5-1
DNA: TGCGCCAGCAGCTTGGCCACGCGGACGGCCGGGGAGCTGTTTTTT
CDR3: CASSLATRTAGELFF

J: TRBJ2-5
D: TRBD1
length: 15
V: TRBV2
DNA: TGTGCCAGCAGTCTACAGGGGGGCCTACAAGAGACCCAGTACTTC
CDR3: CASSLQGGLQETQYF

J: TRBJ2-3
D: TRBD2
length: 16
V: TRBV5-1
DNA: TGCGCCAGCAGCTTGTCTACTGCGGGGGGCACAGATACGCAGTATTTT
CDR3: CASSLSTAGGTDTQYF

J: TRBJ1-2
D: -
length: 15
V: TRBV2
DNA: TGTGCCAGCAGTGGTCGGGCAGGGGTTACCTATGGCTACACCTTC
CDR3: CASSGRAGVTYGYTF

J: TRBJ2-2
D: -
length: 15
V: TRBV5-4
DNA: TGTGCCAGCAGCGGGGGCGGGGTTAACACCGGGGAGCTGTTTTTT
CDR3: CASSGGGVNTGELFF

J: TRBJ1-5
D: TRBD1
length: 17
V: TRBV12-5
DNA: TGTGCTAGTGGTTTGGGACAGGGGGAGGGGAGCAATCAGCCCCAGCATTTT
CDR3: CASGLGQGEGSNQPQHF

J: TRBJ1-1
D: -
length: 12
V: TRBV29-1
DNA: TGCAGCGTTGTGGGGAAGAACACTGAAGCTTTCTTT
CDR3: CSVVGKNTEAFF

J: TRBJ1-2
D: -
length: 14
V: TRBV5-4
DNA: TGTGCCAGCAGCTTGGCGAGGGAGACCTATGGCTACACCTTC
CDR3: CASSLARETYGYTF

J: TRBJ2-7
D: -
length: 11
V: TRBV5-4
DNA: TGTGCCAGCAGCCTAGGGTACGAGCAGTACTTC
CDR3: CASSLGYEQYF

J: TRBJ2-4
D: -
length: 13
V: TRBV18
DNA: TGTGCCAGCTCACCCCAACAGCAGGCCGATCAGTACTTC
CDR3: CASSPQQQADQYF